These 16 T cell receptor beta chains came from one sample sequenced in a study of Ad26.COV2.S vaccination and SARS-CoV-2 variants. As for treatment: 15 to 20 received Ad26.COV2.S at low or high dose, single or two shots; about 5 received placebo; per-sample allocation not given. Sampling was done on day 63 after the first vaccine or placebo injection. This table comes from immunoSEQ multiplex PCR, and its TCRdb copy is limited to in-frame clones, with some not included. The data hold about 400,000 clones, with around nine tenths observed a single time. Sequenced material: peripheral blood, taken in a trial of Ad26.COV2.S vaccine versus placebo. Receptors originate from a person aged 18-65 years who received the Ad26.COV2.S COVID-19 vaccine or a placebo.

The table lists this clone with a count of one. The chain couples TRBV21-1 to TRBJ2-3. TRBV21-1 is classified as a pseudogene. This CDR3 contains 8 residues. CDR3 sequence reads: CASSTQYF. The CDR3 DNA sequence: TGTGCCAGCAGTACGCAGTATTTT.

In this sample, this clone turned up a few times. The gene calls are TRBV6-4 and TRBJ2-6; 11 positions agree with TRBD2. The CDR3 has 17 amino acids. Germline-derived CDR1 and CDR2 are MRHNA and SNTAGT. V lost 4 bases to trimming and J lost 0 bases; unmatched junction nucleotides: 2. CDR3 in DNA: TGTGCCAGCAGTGCCGGGACTAGCGGCTCTGGGGCCAACGTCCTGACTTTC. Translating gives CASSAGTSGSGANVLTF.

The sample holds a few counts of this clone. The V gene is TRBV7-2, the J gene TRBJ1-2; D is possibly TRBD1 (5 bases). This CDR3 comprises 15 residues. CDR1 SGHTA and CDR2 FQGNSA come from the germline V gene. Trimming removed 3 bases at V and 2 bases at J, with 13 bases between. CDR3 nucleotide sequence: TGTGCCAGCAGCTTTTGGACACTTGAAAACTATGGCTACACCTTC. Protein: CASSFWTLENYGYTF.

The chain joins TRBV4-1 to TRBJ2-4; 13 positions match TRBD2. J lost 7 bases, V lost 5 bases, and 11 bases had no gene match. The germline gives CDR1 MGHRA, CDR2 YSYEKL. The CDR3 loop spans 17 amino acids. CDR3 coding DNA: TGCGCCAGCAGCTTCGGACTAGCGGGGGCCTCGGGTAACATTCAGTACTTC. This gives the protein CASSFGLAGASGNIQYF.

This chain joins TRBV3-1 (or the pseudogene TRBV3-2) and TRBJ2-7; no reliable D call. The germline CDR1 and CDR2 sequences are LGHDT and YNNKEL (reference sequence). Trimming pared 1 base from V and 6 bases from J, leaving 10 bases between. CDR3 length: 13 residues. The CDR3 loop reads CASSQVPTGEQYF. CDR3 coding DNA: TGTGCCAGCAGCCAAGTCCCGACTGGCGAGCAGTACTTC.

The gene calls are TRBV28 and TRBJ1-2, with TRBD1 as a possible D gene (6 bases). Germline V CDR1 and CDR2: MDHEN, SYDVKM. This CDR3 region has 14 residues. Trimming pared 2 bases from V and 4 bases from J, leaving 11 bases between. The CDR3 region is CASSLKGGFYGYTF. The CDR3, as DNA: TGTGCCAGCAGTTTAAAGGGGGGGTTCTATGGCTACACCTTC.

The chain combines TRBV7-9 with TRBJ1-6; TRBD1 agrees at 7 bases. Germline trimming cut 4 bases from V and 14 bases from J; bases unmatched to any gene: 11. This CDR3 region has 14 residues. From germline, CDR1 is SEHNR and CDR2 FQNEAQ (reference sequence). CDR3 DNA: TGTGCCAGCAGCTCGGGAGGGGGCCCCCGGGCCCTCCACTTT. It specifies CASSSGGGPRALHF.

This rearrangement joins TRBV6-6 to TRBJ2-3; a possible D gene is TRBD1 (5 bases). Trimming removed 4 bases from V and 5 bases from J, with 7 bases in between. Germline loops: CDR1 MNHNY, CDR2 SVGAGI (reference sequence). The CDR3 is made up of 12 amino acids. The CDR3 region is CASSFQGDTQYF. In DNA, the CDR3 is TGTGCCAGCAGTTTCCAGGGAGATACGCAGTATTTT.

The chain recombines TRBV2 with TRBJ2-1, with TRBD2 identical over 14 bases. The CDR3 is made up of 16 amino acids. After removal of 6 bases from V and 5 bases from J, the junction contained 6 bases not matched to a gene. Per the germline V gene, CDR1 is SNHLY and CDR2 is FYNNEI. CDR3 amino acids: CASRRLAGGLNNEQFF. The CDR3 DNA reads TGTGCCAGCAGGCGACTAGCGGGAGGGTTAAACAATGAGCAGTTCTTC.

This chain joins TRBV28 and TRBJ1-1; 7 bases are a match to TRBD1. J was trimmed by 13 bases and V by 2 bases; bases with no gene match: 10. Looked up from germline, CDR1 is MDHEN and CDR2 is SYDVKM. The CDR3 runs to 13 residues. The CDR3 sequence is CASSLGGGQRLFF. The CDR3 coding sequence is TGTGCCAGCAGTTTAGGAGGGGGCCAAAGACTTTTCTTT.

The chain carries TRBV4-2 and TRBJ1-3; weak D call: TRBD1 (5 bases). V was pared by 3 bases and J by 3 bases, with 15 bases between. Looked up from germline, CDR1 is LGHNA and CDR2 is YNFKEQ. The CDR3 contains 16 residues. The DNA for the CDR3 is TGTGCCAGCAGCCAGGGGCTCGCCGAAAGTGGAAACACCATATATTTT. This sequence encodes CASSQGLAESGNTIYF.

As DNA, the CDR3 is TGTGCCAGCAGTGCGACTAGCAGGGGCGCGAACACCGGGGAGCTGTTTTTT. Translating gives CASSATSRGANTGELFF. J is TRBJ2-2 and V is TRBV6-4; tentatively, D is TRBD2 (7 bases). In germline, CDR1 is MRHNA, CDR2 SNTAGT. The V end lost 4 bases, the J end lost 0 bases, and 15 bases lay between the germline ends. The CDR3 totals 17 residues.

The gene calls are TRBV19 and TRBJ2-1, with 11 bases matching TRBD2. Trimming took 4 bases from V and 6 from J; bases not matched to a gene: 2. CDR3 length equals 14 residues. Looked up from germline, CDR1 is LNHDA and CDR2 is SQIVND (reference sequence). CDR3 amino acids: CASSTGTSGNEQFF. DNA of the CDR3: TGTGCCAGTAGTACCGGGACTAGCGGCAATGAGCAGTTCTTC.

The CDR3 spells CATSRSTSGYTDTQYF. The CDR3 DNA follows: TGTGCCACCAGCAGATCGACTAGCGGATACACAGATACGCAGTATTTT. This chain uses TRBV15 with TRBJ2-3, with 9 bases fitting TRBD2. V gave up 2 bases and J gave up 2 bases; unmatched junction bases: 5. Germline CDR1 LNHNV, CDR2 YYDKDF (reference sequence). This CDR3 is 16 amino acids long.

The V and J genes are TRBV5-1 and TRBJ1-6; TRBD1 agrees at 7 bases. Per germline, CDR1 SGHRS and CDR2 YFSETQ. V was clipped by 4 bases and J by 0 bases; unmatched bases: 10. The CDR3 is made up of 18 amino acids. The CDR3 loop reads CASSPGTARSSYNSPLHF. Here the CDR3 DNA reads TGCGCCAGCAGCCCGGGGACAGCTCGGAGCTCCTATAATTCACCCCTCCACTTT.

The CDR3 DNA sequence: TGTGCCAGCAGCTTACTTCCAGCGGGAGCGGTAGATACGCAGTATTTT. Translating it yields CASSLLPAGAVDTQYF. The genes are TRBV11-3 and TRBJ2-3; 8 bases are a match to TRBD2. This CDR3 has 16 amino acids. J gave up 5 bases and V 2 bases, and 9 bases lay outside the gene matches. From germline, CDR1 is SGHNT and CDR2 YENEEA.